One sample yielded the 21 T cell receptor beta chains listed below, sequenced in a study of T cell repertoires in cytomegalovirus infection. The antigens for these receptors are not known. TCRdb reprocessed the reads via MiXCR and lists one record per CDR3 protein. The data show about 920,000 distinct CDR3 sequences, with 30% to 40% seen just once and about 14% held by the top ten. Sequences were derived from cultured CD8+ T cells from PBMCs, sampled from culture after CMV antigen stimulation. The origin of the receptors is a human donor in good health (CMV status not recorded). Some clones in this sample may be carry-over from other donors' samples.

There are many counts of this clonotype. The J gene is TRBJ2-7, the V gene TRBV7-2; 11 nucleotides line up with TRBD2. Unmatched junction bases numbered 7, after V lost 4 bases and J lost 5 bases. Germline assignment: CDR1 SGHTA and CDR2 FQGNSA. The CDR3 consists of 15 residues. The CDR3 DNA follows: TGTGCCAGCAGCTATCTAGCGGGGGGTTTCCACGAGCAGTACTTC. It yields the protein CASSYLAGGFHEQYF.

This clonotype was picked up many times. Written as DNA, the CDR3 is TGTGCCAGCAGTTTAGAACACACCGGGGAGCTGTTTTTT. Residues: CASSLEHTGELFF. V and J are TRBV12-3 or TRBV12-4 and TRBJ2-2, with D hard to call. Between the trimmed V and J ends, which lost 1 base and 3 bases, there was a span of 3 bases. The CDR3 consists of 13 residues.

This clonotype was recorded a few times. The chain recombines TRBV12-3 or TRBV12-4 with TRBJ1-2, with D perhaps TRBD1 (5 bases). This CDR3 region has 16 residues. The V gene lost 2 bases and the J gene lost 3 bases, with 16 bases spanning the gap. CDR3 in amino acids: CASSLFPTGSHYGYTF. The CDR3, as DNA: TGTGCCAGCAGTTTATTCCCAACAGGATCCCACTATGGCTACACCTTC.

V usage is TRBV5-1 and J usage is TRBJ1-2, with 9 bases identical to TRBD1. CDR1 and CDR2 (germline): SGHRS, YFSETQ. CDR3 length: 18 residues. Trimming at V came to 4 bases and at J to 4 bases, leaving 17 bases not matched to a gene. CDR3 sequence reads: CASSGVTTSGTGTYGYTF. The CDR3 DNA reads TGCGCCAGCAGCGGCGTAACTACTTCCGGGACAGGGACCTATGGCTACACCTTC.

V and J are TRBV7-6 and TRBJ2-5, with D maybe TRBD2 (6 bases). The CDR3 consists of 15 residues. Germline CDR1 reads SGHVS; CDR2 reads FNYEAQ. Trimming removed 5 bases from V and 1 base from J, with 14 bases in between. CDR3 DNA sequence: TGTGCCAGCAGCCAAAATGGACTACTCCAAGAGACCCAGTACTTC. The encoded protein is CASSQNGLLQETQYF.

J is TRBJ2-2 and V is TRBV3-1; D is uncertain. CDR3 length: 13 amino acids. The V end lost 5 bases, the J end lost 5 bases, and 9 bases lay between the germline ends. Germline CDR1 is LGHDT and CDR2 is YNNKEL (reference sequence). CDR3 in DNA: TGTGCCAGCAGCTGGTTGTGGACCGGGGAGCTGTTTTTT. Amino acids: CASSWLWTGELFF.

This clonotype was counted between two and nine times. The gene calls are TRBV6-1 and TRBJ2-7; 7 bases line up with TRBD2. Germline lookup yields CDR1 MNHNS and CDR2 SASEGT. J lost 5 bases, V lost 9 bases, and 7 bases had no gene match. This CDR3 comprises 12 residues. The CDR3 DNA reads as TGTGCCAGTGGACGCGGGGGTGACGAGCAGTACGTC. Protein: CASGRGGDEQYV.

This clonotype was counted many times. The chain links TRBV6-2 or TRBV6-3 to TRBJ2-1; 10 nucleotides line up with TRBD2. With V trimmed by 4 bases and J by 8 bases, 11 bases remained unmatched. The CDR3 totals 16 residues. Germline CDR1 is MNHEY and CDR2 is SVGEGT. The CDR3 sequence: CASSFPVSGGGHEQFF. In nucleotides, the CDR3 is TGTGCCAGCAGTTTCCCCGTCAGCGGGGGGGGCCATGAGCAGTTCTTC.

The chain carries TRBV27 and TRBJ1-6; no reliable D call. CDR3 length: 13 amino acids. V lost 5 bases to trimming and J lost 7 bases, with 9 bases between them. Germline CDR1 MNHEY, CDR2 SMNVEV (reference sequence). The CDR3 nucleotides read TGTGCCAGCAGTAACGTCGGGAATTCACCCCTCCACTTT. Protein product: CASSNVGNSPLHF.

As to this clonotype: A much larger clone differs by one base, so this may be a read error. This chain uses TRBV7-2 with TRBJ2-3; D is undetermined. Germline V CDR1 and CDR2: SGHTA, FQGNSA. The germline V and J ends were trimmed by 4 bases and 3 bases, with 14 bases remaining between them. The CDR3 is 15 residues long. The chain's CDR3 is CASSSTPLWTDTQYF. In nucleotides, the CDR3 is TGTGCCAGCAGCTCCACACCTCTGTGGACAGATACGCAGTATTTT.

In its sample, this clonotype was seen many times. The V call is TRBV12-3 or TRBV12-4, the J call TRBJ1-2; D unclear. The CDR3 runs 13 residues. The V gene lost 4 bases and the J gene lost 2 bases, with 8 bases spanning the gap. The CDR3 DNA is TGTGCCAGCAGTTCCGGGATCAACTATGGCTACACCTTC. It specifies CASSSGINYGYTF.

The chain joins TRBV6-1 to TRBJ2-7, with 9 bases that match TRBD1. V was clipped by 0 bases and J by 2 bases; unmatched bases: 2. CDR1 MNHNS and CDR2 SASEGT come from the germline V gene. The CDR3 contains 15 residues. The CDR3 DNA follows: TGTGCCAGCAGTGAAGCGACAGGGGGGACCTACGAGCAGTACTTC. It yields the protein CASSEATGGTYEQYF.

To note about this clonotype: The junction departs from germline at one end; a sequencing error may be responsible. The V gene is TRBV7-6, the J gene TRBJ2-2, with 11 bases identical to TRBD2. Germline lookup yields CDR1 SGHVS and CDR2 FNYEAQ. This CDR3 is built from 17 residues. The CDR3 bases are TGTGCCAACAGCTTGCCGACTAGCGGGGAGAACACCGGGGAGCTGTTTTTT. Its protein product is CANSLPTSGENTGELFF.

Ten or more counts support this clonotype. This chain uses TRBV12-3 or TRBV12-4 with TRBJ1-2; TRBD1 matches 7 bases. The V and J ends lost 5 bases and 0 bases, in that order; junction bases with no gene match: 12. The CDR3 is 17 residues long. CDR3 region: CASSGFGQDTSNYGYTF. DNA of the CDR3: TGTGCCAGCAGTGGATTCGGACAGGACACTTCTAACTATGGCTACACCTTC.

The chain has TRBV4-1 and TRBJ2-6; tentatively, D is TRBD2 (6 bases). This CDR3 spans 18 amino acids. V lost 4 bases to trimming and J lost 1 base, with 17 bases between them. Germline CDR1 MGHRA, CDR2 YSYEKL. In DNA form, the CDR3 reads TGCGCCAGCAGCCCCGGCACCCAGGGACTGTCTGGGGCCAACGTCCTGACTTTC. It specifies CASSPGTQGLSGANVLTF.

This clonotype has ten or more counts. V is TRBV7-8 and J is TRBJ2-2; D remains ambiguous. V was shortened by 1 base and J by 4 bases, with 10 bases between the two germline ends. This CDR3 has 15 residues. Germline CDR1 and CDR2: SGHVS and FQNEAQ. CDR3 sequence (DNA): TGTGCCAGCAGCTTAGTGAGCGTTTCCACCGGGGAGCTGTTTTTT. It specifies CASSLVSVSTGELFF.

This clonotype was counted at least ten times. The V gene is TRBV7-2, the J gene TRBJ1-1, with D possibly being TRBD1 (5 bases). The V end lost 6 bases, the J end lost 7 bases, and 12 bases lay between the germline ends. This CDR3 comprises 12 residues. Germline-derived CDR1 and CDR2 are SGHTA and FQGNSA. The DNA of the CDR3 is TGTGCCAGCAGAGACCAGGGCATTGAAGCTTTCTTT. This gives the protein CASRDQGIEAFF.

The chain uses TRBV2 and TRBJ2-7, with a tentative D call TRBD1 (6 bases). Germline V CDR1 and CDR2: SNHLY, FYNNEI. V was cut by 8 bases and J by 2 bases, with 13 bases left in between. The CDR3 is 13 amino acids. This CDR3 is CASLGQRTYEQYF. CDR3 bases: TGTGCCAGCCTTGGACAGCGAACCTACGAGCAGTACTTC.

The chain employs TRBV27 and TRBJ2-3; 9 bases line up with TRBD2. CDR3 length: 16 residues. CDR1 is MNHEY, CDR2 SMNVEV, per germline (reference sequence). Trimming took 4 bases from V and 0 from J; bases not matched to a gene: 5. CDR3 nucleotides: TGTGCCAGCAGTTCACTTAGCGGGGGAAGCACAGATACGCAGTATTTT. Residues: CASSSLSGGSTDTQYF.

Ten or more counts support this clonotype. CDR3 sequence reads: CASSSTGTGGYNEQFF. The CDR3 nucleotides are TGTGCCAGCAGCTCCACCGGGACAGGGGGCTACAATGAGCAGTTCTTC. This chain links TRBV7-6 with TRBJ2-1; 11 bases align to TRBD1. The germline CDR1 and CDR2 sequences are SGHVS and FNYEAQ. Trimming cost V 4 bases and J 3 bases; bases outside gene matches: 5. This CDR3 has 16 residues.

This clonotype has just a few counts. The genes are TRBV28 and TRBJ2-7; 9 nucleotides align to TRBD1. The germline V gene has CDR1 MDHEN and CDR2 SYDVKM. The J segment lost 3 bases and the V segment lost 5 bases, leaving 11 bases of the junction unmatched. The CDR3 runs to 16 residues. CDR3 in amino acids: CASSPLPGQGYYEQYV. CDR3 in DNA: TGTGCCAGCAGTCCTCTCCCGGGACAGGGTTACTACGAGCAGTACGTC.